Listed here are 18 T cell receptor beta chains from one sample, sequenced in a study of response to subunit inactivated influenza vaccine. TCRdb passed the RT-PCR reads through MiXCR, listing each CDR3 protein once. The data show under 550,000 distinct CDR3 sequences, around 8% seen once. Sample: PBMCs from blood, taken approximately 25 months after vaccination. Receptor source: a man in his fifties or sixties who received an inactivated influenza vaccine.

DNA of the CDR3: TGTGCCAGCAGCTATACAGGGCTCTCACCCCTCCACTTT. Translating gives CASSYTGLSPLHF. This sequence joins TRBV5-5 and TRBJ1-6; perhaps TRBD1 as D (6 bases). The CDR3 is 13 amino acids. CDR1 is SGHKS, CDR2 YYEKEE, per germline (reference sequence). V lost 3 bases and J lost 10, with 11 bases in between.

This clonotype was seen just once. At one boundary the junction diverges from the germline segment, which might be a read error. The chain couples TRBV2 to TRBJ2-6, with TRBD1 matching 9 bases. The germline gives CDR1 SNHLY, CDR2 FYNNEI. The CDR3 length is 15 residues. The CDR3 nucleotides read TGTGGCAGCAGGGACAGGGACTCTGGGGCCAACGTCCTGACTTTC. Its protein product is CGSRDRDSGANVLTF. The full variable domain, its missing parts supplied by reference TRBV2 and TRBJ2-6, is EPEVTQTPSHQVTQMGQEVILRCVPISNHLYFYWYRQILGQKVEFLVSFYNNEISEKSEIFDDQFSVERPDGSNFTLKIRSTKLEDSAMYFCGSRDRDSGANVLTFGAGSRLTVL.

This clonotype was observed a few times. CDR3 in DNA: TGTGCCATCAGCCCCGGGACTAGCGGATACGAGCAGTACTTC. Protein sequence: CAISPGTSGYEQYF. J is TRBJ2-7 and V is TRBV10-3; 11 nucleotides align to TRBD2. Per germline, CDR1 ENHRY and CDR2 SYGVKD. The length of the CDR3 is 14 residues. With 6 bases clipped from V and 4 bases from J, the junction kept 5 bases outside the gene matches.

The genes are TRBV5-1 and TRBJ1-1; no clear D gene. The germline V and J ends were trimmed by 4 bases and 0 bases, with 13 bases remaining between them. This CDR3 spans 15 amino acids. Germline V gene data show CDR1 as SGHRS and CDR2 as YFSETQ. CDR3: CASSPDRGMNTEAFF. The CDR3 DNA reads as TGCGCCAGCAGCCCAGATCGGGGTATGAACACTGAAGCTTTCTTT.

The rearrangement uses TRBV29-1 and TRBJ2-1; 13 nucleotides agree with TRBD2. The J segment lost 6 bases and the V segment lost 6 bases, leaving 5 bases of the junction unmatched. This CDR3 is built from 14 residues. Germline V lookup: CDR1 SQVTM, CDR2 ANQGSEA. CDR3 in amino acids: CSVSGLAGFNEQFF. DNA for the CDR3: TGCAGCGTCTCGGGACTAGCGGGGTTCAATGAGCAGTTCTTC.

The V gene is TRBV12-3 or TRBV12-4, the J gene TRBJ1-5; D might be TRBD1 (5 bases). The CDR3 has 16 residues. The V gene lost 6 bases and the J gene lost 1 base, with 16 bases spanning the gap. The CDR3 nucleotides read TGTGCCAGCAGCCGGGGACTGGGGTGGAGCAATCAGCCCCAGCATTTT. Translating gives CASSRGLGWSNQPQHF.

At least ten counts were recorded for this clonotype. The rearrangement joins TRBV7-9 to TRBJ2-7, with D uncertain. There are 12 residues in the CDR3. CDR1 is SEHNR and CDR2 is FQNEAQ in the germline V gene (reference sequence). With 5 bases removed from V and 3 bases from J, the gap between germline ends came to 8 bases. CDR3: CASSIPHYEQYF. DNA for the CDR3: TGTGCCAGCAGCATACCCCACTACGAGCAGTACTTC.

The chain joins TRBV20-1 to TRBJ2-4, with D perhaps TRBD2 (6 bases). V was trimmed by 8 bases and J by 0 bases, leaving 17 bases between them. Germline CDR1 reads DFQATT; CDR2 reads SNEGSKA (reference sequence). This CDR3 is built from 15 residues. The CDR3 sequence: CSMVRGLLAKNIQYF. CDR3 nucleotide sequence: TGCAGTATGGTGCGGGGACTCTTAGCCAAAAACATTCAGTACTTC.

Only a few counts were recorded for this clonotype. The CDR3 nucleotides are TGTGCCAGCAGCCTCCTGTGGCTAGCGCTATACTACGAGCAGTACTTC. It codes for CASSLLWLALYYEQYF. The J gene is TRBJ2-7, the V gene TRBV7-9, with a weak D call TRBD2 (6 bases). Germline V gene sequence: CDR1 SEHNR, CDR2 FQNEAQ (reference sequence). V lost 5 bases, J lost 3 bases, and 20 bases lay in between. This CDR3 has 16 residues.

This clonotype has only a few counts. The V gene is TRBV6-1, the J gene TRBJ1-6, with a tentative D call TRBD1 (5 bases). The CDR3 is made up of 13 amino acids. Per the germline V gene, CDR1 is MNHNS and CDR2 is SASEGT. Trimming removed 10 bases from V and 6 bases from J, with 13 bases in between. This CDR3 reads CATGPQANSPLHF. In DNA, the CDR3 is TGTGCCACCGGACCACAGGCTAATTCACCCCTCCACTTT.

The sample holds many counts of this clonotype. The chain recombines TRBV5-1 with TRBJ2-2, with TRBD2 matching over 9 bases. This CDR3 is 15 amino acids long. V gave up 2 bases and J gave up 4 bases; unmatched junction bases: 3. The germline gives CDR1 SGHRS, CDR2 YFSETQ. CDR3 amino acids: CASSFSGRLTGELFF. The CDR3 coding sequence is TGCGCCAGCAGCTTTAGCGGGAGACTCACCGGGGAGCTGTTTTTT.

This clonotype was found a few times. V usage is TRBV20-1 and J usage is TRBJ2-2, with 8 bases identical to TRBD2. V lost 6 bases and J lost 0; bases outside the gene matches: 12. The CDR3 has 17 residues. Germline lookup yields CDR1 DFQATT and CDR2 SNEGSKA (reference sequence). For the CDR3, the DNA is TGCAGTGCCAAGGCATTAGCGGGGACCGCGAACACCGGGGAGCTGTTTTTT. Translating gives CSAKALAGTANTGELFF.

In its sample, this clonotype was seen a few times. The chain recombines TRBV29-1 with TRBJ1-2, with a tentative D call TRBD1 (6 bases). The CDR3 extends over 16 amino acids. The germline V gene encodes CDR1 SQVTM and CDR2 ANQGSEA. V gave up 6 bases and J gave up 0 bases, with 20 bases separating them. CDR3 DNA: TGCAGCGTCCCAAGGGAACAGGGTGCCCCTAACTATGGCTACACCTTC. Protein sequence: CSVPREQGAPNYGYTF.

The chain joins TRBV29-1 to TRBJ1-4; D gene ambiguous. The CDR3 totals 14 residues. The germline gives CDR1 SQVTM, CDR2 ANQGSEA. V was trimmed by 6 bases and J by 0 bases, leaving 11 bases between them. For the CDR3, the DNA is TGCAGCGTAACGGACGGTACAACTAATGAAAAACTGTTTTTT. This encodes CSVTDGTTNEKLFF.

This clonotype was observed a handful of times. The CDR3 loop reads CRYRRDSSGGANVLTF. The CDR3 nucleotides are TGCAGGTACCGCCGGGACAGCTCGGGTGGGGCCAACGTCCTGACTTTC. The rearrangement joins TRBV29-1 to TRBJ2-6, with TRBD1 identical over 7 bases. The germline V gene encodes CDR1 SQVTM and CDR2 ANQGSEA. This CDR3 contains 16 residues.

This rearrangement joins TRBV7-8 to TRBJ1-4; 10 nucleotides agree with TRBD1. The CDR3 extends over 15 amino acids. The germline V gene has CDR1 SGHVS and CDR2 FQNEAQ. The V gene end was trimmed by 5 bases and the J gene end by 11 bases; junction bases not matched to a gene: 11. As DNA, the CDR3 is TGTGCCAGCAGCAGGACCGGGACAGGGGTTGGGAAACTGTTTTTT. Protein product: CASSRTGTGVGKLFF.

This clonotype has at least ten counts. The chain joins TRBV20-1 to TRBJ1-2; D unresolved. Deletions cut 0 bases from V and 0 bases from J, with 14 bases between. This CDR3 has 16 residues. Germline V gene lookup returns CDR1 DFQATT and CDR2 SNEGSKA (reference sequence). CDR3 protein: CSARESQYGPNYGYTF. CDR3 in DNA: TGCAGTGCTAGAGAAAGTCAGTACGGACCTAACTATGGCTACACCTTC.

This clonotype was recorded many times. V gene TRBV27 combines with J gene TRBJ1-2, with no clear D. The CDR3 has 15 residues. Germline lookup yields CDR1 MNHEY and CDR2 SMNVEV (reference sequence). V was cut by 5 bases and J by 4 bases, with 17 bases left in between. The CDR3 reads CASSLEKSSSYGYTF. Written as DNA, the CDR3 is TGTGCCAGCAGTCTCGAAAAGTCCAGCTCCTATGGCTACACCTTC.